This TCR beta chain was captured in a study of T-cell memory formation after mild COVID-19. Overall study context: TCR clusters were largely donor specific.

This clonotype was counted ten times or more. The antigen is unknown. The CDR3 runs 14 residues. Trimming shortened V by 5 bases and J by 10 bases, and 20 bases separated the two germline ends. CDR1 and CDR2 from the germline V gene are SGHTA and FQGNSA. TCRdb ran MiXCR on the 5' RACE reads and lists one entry per CDR3 protein. The sample has approximately 250,000 distinct CDR3 sequences, over 15% seen once. General observations from the study: Pre-infection memory held some responding clones, suggesting pre-existing cross-reactive T cells responded.

This TCR derives from an adult woman who had mild COVID-19 (a few samples of this study predate the infection). Cell type and time point are not known. The chain has TRBV7-2 and TRBJ1-1; perhaps TRBD1 as D (6 bases). Sequencing was carried out using PBMCs or a T cell subset sorted from them (not recorded which). The CDR3 loop reads CASSLLGLQGGAFF. In DNA form, the CDR3 reads TGTGCCAGCAGCCTTTTGGGACTCCAAGGGGGAGCTTTCTTT.